One TCR beta chain is described in this entry. Data came from immunoSEQ multiplex PCR; TCRdb stores just in-frame clones and leaves some out. The table shows about 240,000 clones, with about 89% occurring only once. This sample is part of a study of blood T cell repertoires in COVID-19. Germline CDR1 and CDR2: SGDLS and YYNGEE. Deletions cut 7 bases from V and 0 bases from J, with 15 bases between. This CDR3 contains 15 residues. In assigning cohorts, the study relied on participant-reported clinical history. Sequences were obtained from PBMCs or T cells enriched from blood (not recorded which). The TCR comes from a woman in her twenties or thirties who had recovered from COVID-19. The chain recombines TRBV9 with TRBJ2-3; tentative D call: TRBD1 (5 bases). The DNA of the CDR3 is TGTGCCAGCTCCGACCAAGGGGCTAGCACAGATACGCAGTATTTT. This encodes CASSDQGASTDTQYF.